This T cell receptor beta chain came from a study of OX40 agonist ivuxolimab in advanced cancers. Study-wide background: The dose-escalation cohort had hepatocellular carcinoma, melanoma, renal cell or head and neck cancer. Under the entry rules, prior anti-PD-1, anti-PD-L1 or anti-CTLA-4 therapy was allowed, and more than 35% had some.

Cycle 7 day 1, cycle 4 day 1, and baseline were the timepoints at which blood was sampled. Profiling relied on immunoSEQ multiplex PCR, and the TCRdb table lists in-frame clones only, not all of them. The table records around 68,000 clones, around 84% of them present only once. With 2 bases clipped from V and 1 base from J, the junction kept 14 bases outside the gene matches. Germline V gene lookup returns CDR1 SGHDN and CDR2 FVKESK. This CDR3 region has 19 residues. The sequence came from an adult with an advanced solid tumor such as melanoma, head and neck, liver or kidney cancer. The gene calls are TRBV14 and TRBJ1-2; 9 bases line up with TRBD1. Specimen: CD4+ or CD8+ T cells sorted from blood, collected in a trial of the OX40 agonist ivuxolimab. Written as DNA, the CDR3 is TGTGCCAGCAGCCAACCCGGACAGGGGACCACCACCCTTAACTATGGCTACACCTTC. It specifies CASSQPGQGTTTLNYGYTF.